Listed here are 28 T cell receptor beta chains from one sample, sequenced in a study of blood T cell repertoires in COVID-19. Assay: immunoSEQ multiplex PCR; the TCRdb copy retains only in-frame clones and omits some. The table records under 200,000 clones, 80% of them present only once. Sequences were obtained from peripheral blood. The receptors were gathered from a man between 60 and 75 years old with acute or convalescent COVID-19.

This clone appeared a single time. The CDR3, as DNA: TGTGCCAGCAGAGAGGGAGTGGTGGGCACACTCCACTTT. It translates to CASREGVVGTLHF. This chain links TRBV7-2 with TRBJ1-6; D remains ambiguous. In germline, CDR1 is SGHTA, CDR2 FQGNSA. V lost 6 bases to trimming and J lost 16 bases, with 19 bases between them. The CDR3 extends over 13 amino acids.

The chain has TRBV10-3 and TRBJ1-6; 10 bases fit TRBD1. This CDR3 has 15 residues. The trim removed 7 bases at V and 6 bases at J, leaving 6 bases unmatched. CDR1 and CDR2 (germline): ENHRY, SYGVKD. The CDR3 DNA follows: TGTGCCATCAAGACAGGGGGCGCGGGTAATTCACCCCTCCACTTT. Protein product: CAIKTGGAGNSPLHF.

This clone was seen ten or more times. The chain carries TRBV5-5 and TRBJ1-5, with D maybe TRBD1 (5 bases). This CDR3 is 16 amino acids long. Trimming left V 4 bases short and J 7 bases short, with 21 bases between. Germline CDR1 and CDR2: SGHKS and YYEKEE (reference sequence). CDR3 amino acids: CASSRVGVNAAQPQHF. The CDR3 DNA reads TGTGCCAGCAGCAGGGTAGGGGTCAATGCGGCACAGCCCCAGCATTTT.

This chain joins TRBV15 and TRBJ2-1, with D unresolved. Trimming removed 2 bases at V and 9 bases at J, with 11 bases between. CDR3 length: 13 amino acids. Per the germline V gene, CDR1 is LNHNV and CDR2 is YYDKDF (reference sequence). The chain's CDR3 is CATSRQVAGEQFF. The DNA of the CDR3 is TGTGCCACCAGCAGACAAGTAGCCGGTGAGCAGTTCTTC.

This chain links TRBV6-5 with TRBJ1-6; the D is unclear. Trimming stripped 7 bases from V and 9 bases from J, with 16 bases between. The CDR3 runs 14 residues. CDR1 MNHEY and CDR2 SVGAGI come from the germline V gene. CDR3 DNA: TGTGCCAGCAAGGAGAGGGAAGGCGGTTCACCCCTCCACTTT. Encoded protein: CASKEREGGSPLHF.

The chain couples TRBV6-6 to TRBJ1-1; 9 nucleotides agree with TRBD1. The J segment lost 3 bases and the V segment lost 2 bases, leaving 1 base of the junction unmatched. This CDR3 spans 14 amino acids. From germline, CDR1 is MNHNY and CDR2 SVGAGI (reference sequence). Written as DNA, the CDR3 is TGTGCCAGCAGTTACGGGACAGGGCACACTGAAGCTTTCTTT. Translating gives CASSYGTGHTEAFF.

The chain's CDR3 is CASSLEVAGTSGTADTQYF. CDR3 sequence (DNA): TGTGCCAGCAGCTTAGAAGTGGCCGGGACTAGCGGGACGGCAGATACGCAGTATTTT. This sequence joins TRBV7-6 and TRBJ2-3; 13 nucleotides line up with TRBD2. Trimming cost V 1 base and J 4 bases; bases outside gene matches: 11. The CDR3 is made up of 19 amino acids. Germline V gives CDR1 SGHVS, CDR2 FNYEAQ.

V usage is TRBV25-1 and J usage is TRBJ2-5; TRBD1 agrees at 9 bases. The CDR3 has 13 amino acids. V lost 8 bases, J lost 10 bases, and 11 bases stayed unmatched. CDR1 and CDR2 from the germline V gene are MGHDK and SYGVNS. The DNA of the CDR3 is TGTGCCAGCGGGCCCCTTACAGGGGGCTTCCAGTACTTC. Protein sequence: CASGPLTGGFQYF. Supplemented by reference TRBV25-1 and TRBJ2-5, the full variable domain reads EADIYQTPRYLVIGTGKKITLECSQTMGHDKMYWYQQDPGMELHLIHYSYGVNSTEKGDLSSESTVSRIRTEHFPLTLESARPSHTSQYLCASGPLTGGFQYFGPGTRLLVL.

The V and J genes are TRBV4-1 and TRBJ2-7; 14 bases are shared with TRBD2. This CDR3 is built from 17 residues. The germline CDR1 and CDR2 sequences are MGHRA and YSYEKL. V shed 0 bases, J shed 5 bases, and the junction held 6 bases outside the gene matches. DNA of the CDR3: TGCGCCAGCAGCCAAGACCCCGGACTAGCGGGAGGTAACGAGCAGTACTTC. Encoded protein: CASSQDPGLAGGNEQYF.

This chain connects TRBV4-2 to TRBJ2-7; D is perhaps TRBD1 (5 bases). The CDR3 is 15 amino acids. Trimming left V 0 bases short and J 0 bases short, with 9 bases between. Germline V gene sequence: CDR1 LGHNA, CDR2 YNFKEQ. The CDR3 is CASSQDGAASYEQYF. In DNA form, the CDR3 reads TGTGCCAGCAGCCAAGATGGGGCAGCCTCCTACGAGCAGTACTTC.

The gene calls are TRBV5-8 and TRBJ1-5, with TRBD1 as a possible D gene (5 bases). The CDR3 has 14 residues. Per the germline V gene, CDR1 is SGHTS and CDR2 is YDEGEE. Trimming took 2 bases from V and 6 from J, leaving 12 bases between them. The CDR3 region has the DNA TGTGCCAGCAGCTTTGGTCAGGGAGGTCAGCCCCAGCATTTT. Translation: CASSFGQGGQPQHF.

The chain carries TRBV20-1 and TRBJ2-1; 11 nucleotides align to TRBD2. Germline CDR1 and CDR2: DFQATT and SNEGSKA (reference sequence). J gave up 10 bases and V 3 bases, and 8 bases lay outside the gene matches. The CDR3 length is 14 residues. CDR3 coding DNA: TGCAGTGCTAGTCCTGCTAGCGGGAGGCGCGAGCAGTTCTTC. Its protein product is CSASPASGRREQFF.

The chain has TRBV6-6 and TRBJ1-5; perhaps TRBD1 as D (5 bases). Germline CDR1 MNHNY, CDR2 SVGAGI (reference sequence). Trimming stripped 6 bases from V and 4 bases from J, with 13 bases between. This CDR3 contains 14 residues. This CDR3 reads CASSPAAGNQPQHF. In DNA form, the CDR3 reads TGTGCCAGCAGCCCGGCGGCAGGGAATCAGCCCCAGCATTTT.

V and J are TRBV4-2 and TRBJ2-1; 10 bases are a match to TRBD2. CDR1 and CDR2 (germline): LGHNA, YNFKEQ. V was clipped by 4 bases and J by 5 bases; unmatched bases: 8. The CDR3 sequence is 16 residues long. The CDR3 protein is CASSLILAGRHNEQFF. In nucleotides, the CDR3 is TGTGCCAGCAGCCTGATACTAGCGGGGAGACACAATGAGCAGTTCTTC.

Here the CDR3 reads CASSQEVPRTQYF. CDR3 bases: TGTGCCAGCAGCCAAGAGGTGCCACGGACGCAGTATTTT. The rearrangement uses TRBV3-1 (or the pseudogene TRBV3-2) and TRBJ2-3; D remains ambiguous. The CDR3 length is 13 residues. CDR1 and CDR2 from the germline V gene are LGHDT and YNNKEL (reference sequence). The ends were cut back, 0 bases at V and 9 bases at J, with 10 bases in the middle.

This clone appeared a few times. The V gene is TRBV6-5, the J gene TRBJ1-4, with D unresolved. Per the germline V gene, CDR1 is MNHEY and CDR2 is SVGAGI. V was shortened by 0 bases and J by 5 bases, with 7 bases between the two germline ends. This CDR3 contains 14 residues. CDR3: CASSYSFSNEKLFF. Here the CDR3 DNA reads TGTGCCAGCAGTTACTCATTTTCAAATGAAAAACTGTTTTTT.

This chain connects TRBV25-1 to TRBJ1-6; 7 bases are a match to TRBD1. Germline assignment: CDR1 MGHDK and CDR2 SYGVNS. The CDR3 extends over 15 amino acids. Unmatched junction bases numbered 5, after V lost 2 bases and J lost 7 bases. The DNA of the CDR3 is TGTGCCAGCAGTGAAAGAGACAGGGCCAATTCACCCCTCCACTTT. This gives the protein CASSERDRANSPLHF.

The genes are TRBV24-1 and TRBJ2-3; 10 bases map to TRBD2. The germline V gene encodes CDR1 KGHDR and CDR2 SFDVKD. The junction had 9 bases not matched to a gene; V was cut back by 4 bases and J by 6 bases. The CDR3 runs 16 residues. CDR3 sequence reads: CATSDSSGGAGDTQYF. CDR3 bases: TGTGCCACCAGTGACTCAAGCGGGGGGGCAGGTGATACGCAGTATTTT.

Note on this clone: This same CDR3 is encoded by further DNA sequences in the sample. V gene TRBV20-1 combines with J gene TRBJ2-3; D is uncertain. Trimming left V 3 bases short and J 2 bases short, with 9 bases between. The CDR3 is 13 amino acids. CDR1 DFQATT and CDR2 SNEGSKA come from the germline V gene (reference sequence). The CDR3 sequence is CSASLLVTDTQYF. Written as DNA, the CDR3 is TGCAGTGCTAGTTTACTTGTCACAGATACGCAGTATTTT.

This clone was observed a single time. The chain recombines TRBV12-3 or TRBV12-4 with TRBJ2-2; the D gene is possibly TRBD1 (5 bases). V was cut by 5 bases and J by 5 bases, with 9 bases left in between. CDR3 length: 13 residues. The CDR3 loop reads CASSMRQTGELFF. DNA of the CDR3: TGTGCCAGCAGTATGCGACAGACCGGGGAGCTGTTTTTT.

The chain combines TRBV6-1 with TRBJ1-5; D is perhaps TRBD1 (6 bases). Germline assignment: CDR1 MNHNS and CDR2 SASEGT. The V gene lost 3 bases and the J gene lost 7 bases, with 13 bases spanning the gap. The CDR3 length is 14 residues. Here the CDR3 reads CASSDWGRGQPQHF. The CDR3 DNA sequence: TGTGCCAGCAGTGATTGGGGGCGAGGACAGCCCCAGCATTTT.

V is TRBV23-1 and J is TRBJ1-1; 8 bases match TRBD1. TRBV23-1 is recorded as an ORF, its role being uncertain. Germline trimming cut 0 bases from V and 7 bases from J; bases unmatched to any gene: 13. The CDR3 runs to 17 residues. DNA for the CDR3: TGCGCCAGCAGTCAATCAGCATCGCAGGGGGCACCGGGTGAAGCTTTCTTT. Its translation is CASSQSASQGAPGEAFF.

This clone appeared a single time. The chain recombines TRBV24-1 with TRBJ1-1; the match to TRBD1 covers 11 bases. Losses at the gene ends were 4 bases for V and 1 base for J; bases not matched to a gene: 7. CDR1 and CDR2 (germline): KGHDR, SFDVKD. The CDR3 is 17 residues long. For the CDR3, the DNA is TGTGCCACCAGTGACTCCGGGACAGGGGGATGGAACACTGAAGCTTTCTTT. The encoded protein is CATSDSGTGGWNTEAFF.

The V gene is TRBV5-5, the J gene TRBJ1-2; TRBD1 agrees at 8 bases. The CDR3 has 15 amino acids. Per the germline V gene, CDR1 is SGHKS and CDR2 is YYEKEE (reference sequence). The trim removed 0 bases at V and 3 bases at J, leaving 4 bases unmatched. CDR3 sequence reads: CASSLGQGIDYGYTF. Written as DNA, the CDR3 is TGTGCCAGCAGCTTGGGACAGGGGATTGACTATGGCTACACCTTC.

This chain joins TRBV21-1 and TRBJ2-1; the table's D call TRBD2 went unverified against the DNA. TRBV21-1 is a pseudogene. The CDR3 has 18 amino acids. This CDR3 reads CASSTGLAGGPSYNEQFF. CDR3 nucleotides: TGTGCCAGCAGCACAGGACTAGCGGGAGGGCCTTCCTACAATGAGCAGTTCTTC.

This clone has more than one count but fewer than ten. The chain links TRBV6-5 to TRBJ1-5, with D possibly being TRBD1 (6 bases). The CDR3 is made up of 15 amino acids. The germline V and J ends were trimmed by 5 bases and 3 bases, with 14 bases remaining between them. Germline-derived CDR1 and CDR2 are MNHEY and SVGAGI. The CDR3 nucleotides are TGTGCCAGCAGTCCTCAGGGGCCCGCCAATCAGCCCCAGCATTTT. Residues: CASSPQGPANQPQHF.

The chain uses TRBV29-1 and TRBJ1-2; D remains unclear. Trimming removed 0 bases at V and 1 base at J, with 18 bases between. The germline V gene encodes CDR1 SQVTM and CDR2 ANQGSEA. The CDR3 extends over 17 amino acids. CDR3 sequence: CSVEDRIGGLFNYGYTF. Written as DNA, the CDR3 is TGCAGCGTTGAAGATCGAATAGGCGGACTTTTTAACTATGGCTACACCTTC.

The chain is built from TRBV6-1 and TRBJ2-3; D is uncertain. Trimming cost V 3 bases and J 7 bases, with 11 bases left between them. Looked up from germline, CDR1 is MNHNS and CDR2 is SASEGT. The CDR3 runs to 13 residues. CDR3 nucleotide sequence: TGTGCCAGCAGTGACACTCCCGGTAATACGCAGTATTTT. Its translation: CASSDTPGNTQYF.